These 20 T cell receptor beta chains originate from one sample sequenced in a study of CD8 T cells in Susac syndrome. Reverse transcription of roughly 0.5 to 1 ug RNA was carried out with random hexamers. TCRdb called the immunoSEQ multiplex PCR reads again in MiXCR, with one record for every CDR3 protein. The profile shows around 130,000 distinct CDR3 sequences, 75% to 90% of them singletons. Sequenced: CD8+ T cells from PBMCs. The receptors derive from a human donor with multiple sclerosis.

This chain uses TRBV20-1 with TRBJ2-7, with unresolved D. The germline V gene has CDR1 DFQATT and CDR2 SNEGSKA (reference sequence). This CDR3 is 12 amino acids long. The V end was cut by 0 bases, the J end by 3 bases, with 6 bases between. CDR3 region: CSARELNYEQYF. Written as DNA, the CDR3 is TGCAGTGCTAGAGAGTTGAACTACGAGCAGTACTTC.

This clonotype was seen a few times. CDR3 bases: TGTGCCAGCACCCCATCGAGGGGGATCTATGGCTACACCTTC. This encodes CASTPSRGIYGYTF. J is TRBJ1-2 and V is TRBV6-1, with D possibly being TRBD1 (6 bases). Trimming stripped 7 bases from V and 4 bases from J, with 16 bases between. Germline V gene data show CDR1 as MNHNS and CDR2 as SASEGT. CDR3 length: 14 residues.

The chain recombines TRBV7-9 with TRBJ2-2; weak D call: TRBD1 (6 bases). CDR1 and CDR2 from the germline V gene are SEHNR and FQNEAQ (reference sequence). The CDR3 has 14 amino acids. Trimming took off 7 bases at V and 8 bases at J, with 17 bases between the two ends. The CDR3 nucleotides read TGTGCCAGCATCCAGGGGCCCAACCTGGGGGAGCTGTTTTTT. Its protein product is CASIQGPNLGELFF.

The chain has TRBV7-2 and TRBJ1-3; D not resolved. V lost 0 bases to trimming and J lost 2 bases, with 11 bases between them. The CDR3 sequence is 16 residues long. Germline values: CDR1 SGHTA, CDR2 FQGNSA. The CDR3 region has the DNA TGTGCCAGCAGCTTAGCTCAGGAGGGAGCTGGAAACACCATATATTTT. This sequence encodes CASSLAQEGAGNTIYF.

This chain links TRBV4-3 with TRBJ2-3; 8 bases are a match to TRBD1. The trim removed 0 bases at V and 6 bases at J, leaving 11 bases unmatched. CDR3 size: 17 residues. Germline assignment: CDR1 LGHNA and CDR2 YSLEER. The CDR3: CASSQDRAGGEGDTQYF. CDR3 bases: TGCGCCAGCAGCCAAGATCGGGCAGGGGGCGAGGGGGATACGCAGTATTTT.

This chain joins TRBV7-9 and TRBJ2-1; TRBD2 agrees at 7 bases. The CDR3 loop spans 16 amino acids. The junction had 5 bases not matched to a gene; V was cut back by 0 bases and J by 3 bases. From germline, CDR1 is SEHNR and CDR2 FQNEAQ (reference sequence). CDR3 sequence: CASSLAGLADYNEQFF. The DNA for the CDR3 is TGTGCCAGCAGCTTAGCAGGCCTAGCGGACTACAATGAGCAGTTCTTC.

This rearrangement joins TRBV28 to TRBJ1-5, with 8 bases aligning to TRBD1. Germline V gene data show CDR1 as MDHEN and CDR2 as SYDVKM. The trim removed 5 bases at V and 6 bases at J, leaving 6 bases unmatched. The CDR3 spans 14 residues. The CDR3, as DNA: TGTGCCAGCAGTAATGGACAGGGCGTTCAGCCCCAGCATTTT. It codes for CASSNGQGVQPQHF.

This chain connects TRBV20-1 to TRBJ2-5; D call uncertain. The CDR3 has 10 amino acids. From germline, CDR1 is DFQATT and CDR2 SNEGSKA (reference sequence). V gave up 6 bases and J gave up 7 bases, with 9 bases separating them. CDR3: CSANAGTQYF. DNA for the CDR3: TGCAGTGCGAATGCTGGGACCCAGTACTTC.

The rearrangement links TRBV12-3 or TRBV12-4 to TRBJ2-3; D is possibly TRBD1 (5 bases). This CDR3 is built from 15 residues. The V end was cut by 6 bases, the J end by 0 bases, with 13 bases between. In DNA form, the CDR3 reads TGTGCCAGCAGCAAGCACAGGTCTAGCACAGATACGCAGTATTTT. It specifies CASSKHRSSTDTQYF.

This clonotype was observed a single time. The V and J genes are TRBV7-3 and TRBJ2-3, with D maybe TRBD2 (6 bases). The CDR3 is 14 residues long. Germline CDR1 is SGHTA and CDR2 is FQGTGA. V gave up 1 base and J gave up 2 bases, with 7 bases separating them. In DNA, the CDR3 is TGTGCCAGCAGCTTAAGCGGGATCACAGATACGCAGTATTTT. Translation: CASSLSGITDTQYF.

The chain employs TRBV16 and TRBJ1-3; D remains ambiguous. The ends were cut back, 3 bases at V and 0 bases at J, with 6 bases in the middle. CDR1 and CDR2 (germline): KGHSY, FQNENV. The CDR3 is 14 amino acids. CDR3 nucleotide sequence: TGTGCCAGCAGCCATTACATCTCTGGAAACACCATATATTTT. Translating gives CASSHYISGNTIYF.

This rearrangement joins TRBV20-1 to TRBJ1-4; D remains ambiguous. Germline V gene data show CDR1 as DFQATT and CDR2 as SNEGSKA (reference sequence). The CDR3 length is 16 residues. Deletions cut 0 bases from V and 0 bases from J, with 11 bases between. CDR3 in DNA: TGCAGTGCTAGAGATGTACAGCCTGCAACTAATGAAAAACTGTTTTTT. This translates into CSARDVQPATNEKLFF.

The rearrangement uses TRBV12-3 or TRBV12-4 and TRBJ2-2, with a possible D match to TRBD2 (7 bases). Trimming took off 3 bases at V and 6 bases at J, with 14 bases between the two ends. This CDR3 comprises 15 residues. This chain's CDR3 is CASSFSGGKPGELFF. The CDR3 DNA sequence: TGTGCCAGCAGTTTCTCGGGGGGCAAACCCGGGGAGCTGTTTTTT.

This clonotype was observed a single time. V and J are TRBV20-1 and TRBJ2-1, with D possibly being TRBD1 (5 bases). Trimming stripped 2 bases from V and 1 base from J, with 12 bases between. CDR3 length: 15 residues. Germline values: CDR1 DFQATT, CDR2 SNEGSKA (reference sequence). The CDR3 DNA reads as TGCAGTGCTAGACAGCAGGGTTGGTCCTACAATGAGCAGTTCTTC. It translates to CSARQQGWSYNEQFF.

This clonotype came up a few times. The V gene is TRBV14, the J gene TRBJ1-1, with D possibly TRBD1 on 5 matching bases. V shed 0 bases and J shed 0 bases, with 8 bases lying between them. CDR3 length: 15 amino acids. The germline gives CDR1 SGHDN, CDR2 FVKESK. CDR3 amino acids: CASSQDLGVNTEAFF. CDR3 in DNA: TGTGCCAGCAGCCAAGACCTGGGGGTGAACACTGAAGCTTTCTTT.

The rearrangement links TRBV6-6 to TRBJ1-1; D is unclear. With 3 bases removed from V and 5 bases from J, the gap between germline ends came to 10 bases. In germline, CDR1 is MNHNY, CDR2 SVGAGI (reference sequence). CDR3 length: 13 amino acids. The CDR3 loop is CASSYDPRTEAFF. For the CDR3, the DNA is TGTGCCAGCAGTTATGACCCGAGGACTGAAGCTTTCTTT.

This clonotype was found once. This chain connects TRBV9 to TRBJ2-1; no clear D gene. The ends were cut back, 2 bases at V and 5 bases at J, with 14 bases in the middle. The germline CDR1 and CDR2 sequences are SGDLS and YYNGEE. The CDR3 totals 15 residues. CDR3 region: CASSVRAPIHNEQFF. The CDR3 bases are TGTGCCAGCAGCGTCCGGGCTCCCATCCACAATGAGCAGTTCTTC.

The chain carries TRBV4-1 and TRBJ2-1; 11 nucleotides agree with TRBD2. The CDR3 spans 16 residues. The junction had 5 bases not matched to a gene; V was cut back by 3 bases and J by 4 bases. Germline CDR1 and CDR2: MGHRA and YSYEKL. The CDR3 region is CASSHSGGADYNEQFF. In nucleotides, the CDR3 is TGCGCCAGCAGCCATAGCGGGGGGGCAGATTACAATGAGCAGTTCTTC.

V usage is TRBV6-2 or TRBV6-3 and J usage is TRBJ2-7; 9 bases align to TRBD1. V lost 5 bases to trimming and J lost 6 bases; unmatched junction nucleotides: 8. Looked up from germline, CDR1 is MNHEY and CDR2 is SVGEGT. The CDR3 totals 14 residues. The DNA for the CDR3 is TGTGCCAGCAGTCCCGGGACAGGGTTTACCGAGCAGTACGTC. Its protein is CASSPGTGFTEQYV.

J is TRBJ2-7 and V is TRBV28; the D gene is possibly TRBD2 (6 bases). Per germline, CDR1 MDHEN and CDR2 SYDVKM. This CDR3 has 16 amino acids. The V end lost 10 bases, the J end lost 6 bases, and 28 bases lay between the germline ends. The CDR3 coding sequence is TGTGCCACCGGACCTCTGGTGGGGACTTACGCCATCGAGCAGTACTTC. It codes for CATGPLVGTYAIEQYF.